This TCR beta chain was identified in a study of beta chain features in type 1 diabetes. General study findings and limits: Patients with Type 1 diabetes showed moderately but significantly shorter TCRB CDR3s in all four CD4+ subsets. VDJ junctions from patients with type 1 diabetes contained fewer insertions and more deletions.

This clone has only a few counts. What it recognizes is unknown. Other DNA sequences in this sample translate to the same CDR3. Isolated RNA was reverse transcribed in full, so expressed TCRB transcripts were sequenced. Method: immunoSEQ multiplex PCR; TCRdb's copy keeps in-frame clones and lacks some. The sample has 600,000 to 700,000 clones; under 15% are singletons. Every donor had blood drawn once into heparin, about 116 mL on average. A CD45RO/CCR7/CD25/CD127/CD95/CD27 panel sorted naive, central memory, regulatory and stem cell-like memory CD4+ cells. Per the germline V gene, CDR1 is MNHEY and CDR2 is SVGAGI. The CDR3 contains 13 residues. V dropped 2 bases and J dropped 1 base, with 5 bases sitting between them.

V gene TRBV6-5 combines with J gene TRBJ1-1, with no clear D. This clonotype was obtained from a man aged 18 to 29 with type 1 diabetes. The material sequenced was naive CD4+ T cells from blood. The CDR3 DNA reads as TGTGCCAGCAGTTACCGGGCGAACACTGAAGCTTTCTTT. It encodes CASSYRANTEAFF.